Below, one TCR beta chain is given with its context. Libraries were prepared by immunoSEQ multiplex PCR; TCRdb keeps only in-frame clonotypes and omits some of them. The sample holds about 300,000 clones, approximately 90% seen once. Germline V gene lookup returns CDR1 SGHDT and CDR2 YYEEEE. V lost 0 bases and J lost 0, with 9 bases in between. The CDR3 is 15 amino acids. This entry comes from a study of blood T cell repertoires in COVID-19. Study-level information: Donors in the United States, Italy and Spain gave samples during acute or convalescent COVID-19.

All enrollees were about 18 to 89 years old and from fewer than 25 US areas. The V and J genes are TRBV5-6 and TRBJ1-1, with a possible D match to TRBD1 (5 bases). The sequence was collected from a woman aged 25 to 45 who had recovered from COVID-19. The sequenced sample consisted of PBMCs or T cells enriched from blood (not recorded which). The DNA of the CDR3 is TGTGCCAGCAGCTTGGTGACAGTAATGAACACTGAAGCTTTCTTT. This sequence encodes CASSLVTVMNTEAFF.